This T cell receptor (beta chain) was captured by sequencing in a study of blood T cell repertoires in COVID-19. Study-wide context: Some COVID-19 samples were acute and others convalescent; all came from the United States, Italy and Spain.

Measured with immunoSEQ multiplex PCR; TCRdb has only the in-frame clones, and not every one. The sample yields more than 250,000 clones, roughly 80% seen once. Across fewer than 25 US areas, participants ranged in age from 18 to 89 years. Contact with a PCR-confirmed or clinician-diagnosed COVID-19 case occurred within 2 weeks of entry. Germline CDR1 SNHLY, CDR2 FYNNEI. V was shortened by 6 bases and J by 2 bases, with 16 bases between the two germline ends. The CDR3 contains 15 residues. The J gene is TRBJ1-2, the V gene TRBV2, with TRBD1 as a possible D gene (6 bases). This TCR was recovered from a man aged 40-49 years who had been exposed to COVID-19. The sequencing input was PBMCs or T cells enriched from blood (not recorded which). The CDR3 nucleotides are TGTGCCAGCAGCGAGTACCGGGACATAAACTATGGCTACACCTTC. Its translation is CASSEYRDINYGYTF.